This record concerns one T cell receptor beta chain sequence. This sample was included in a study of shared clonotypes between healthy human individuals. Study overall: Every donor yielded three CD4 naive, three CD4 memory, two CD8 naive and one CD8 memory plate.

The study ran the assay at deep level. The protocol was immunoSEQ multiplex PCR, while the TCRdb copy is restricted to in-frame clones and leaves out a portion. The sample consists of approximately 980,000 clones, 76% of them appearing once. Germline values: CDR1 PRHDT, CDR2 FYEKMQ (reference sequence). V shed 6 bases and J shed 2 bases, with 8 bases lying between them. The CDR3 extends over 13 amino acids. The chain carries TRBV13 and TRBJ1-3; maybe TRBD1 (5 bases). The sequence came from a man in his late teens or twenties in good health. The sequencing sample was made of memory CD4+ T cells sorted from blood. Subset meaning: CD45RA-negative fraction. CDR3 sequence reads: CASRGATGNTIYF. In DNA form, the CDR3 reads TGTGCCAGCAGAGGGGCCACTGGAAACACCATATATTTT.